These T cell receptor beta chains were read from a single sample in a study of identical twins. Using its own MiXCR run on the 5' RACE reads, TCRdb lists one record per CDR3 protein. The data hold 400,000 to 500,000 distinct CDR3 sequences, with around 15% observed a single time. These data also featured in a second study, about yellow fever vaccine responses in identical twins.

Sequences were obtained from CD4+ T cells sorted from blood. The receptors were gathered from a woman between 18 and 29 years old in good health. The CDR3 runs from the conserved cysteine through the conserved F or W. Each record gives: clone size, J gene, D gene, CDR3 length, V gene, CDR3 DNA, CDR3 protein. The D gene is left open where the match is weak. The size field is filled for only some rows; it gives once, few, many or a size class.

few	TRBJ2-7	TRBD2	16	TRBV27	TGTGCCAGCAGTCCCCGACTAGCGGGCGTCTCCTACGAGCAGTACTTC	CASSPRLAGVSYEQYF
.	TRBJ2-7	.	13	TRBV14	TGTGCCAGCAGCCTACTCGAATTCGTCGAGCAGTACTTC	CASSLLEFVEQYF
few	TRBJ1-6	.	14	TRBV12-3/TRBV12-4	TGTGCCAGCAGCTTCGGACGGCAGAATTCACCCCTCCACTTT	CASSFGRQNSPLHF
.	TRBJ2-1	TRBD2	20	TRBV5-6	TGTGCCAGCAGCTTAGGACTAGCGGGAGGCTCGAGAAGCTCCTACAATGAGCAGTTCTTC	CASSLGLAGGSRSSYNEQFF
few	TRBJ1-5	.	16	TRBV28	TGTGCCAGCAGCTTCGGGTGGAAGTATAGCAATCAGCCCCAGCATTTT	CASSFGWKYSNQPQHF
few	TRBJ2-1	.	16	TRBV18	TGTGCCAGCTCACTAGGGGCTAGCTCAACCTACAATGAGCAGTTCTTC	CASSLGASSTYNEQFF
few	TRBJ2-1	.	19	TRBV18	TGTGCCAGCTCACCACCCTTCGAAGCCGGGAGCGGCTCCTACAATGAGCAGTTCTTC	CASSPPFEAGSGSYNEQFF
few	TRBJ2-1	TRBD2	13	TRBV29-1	TGCAGCGTTGGTAGCGGGGGATACAATGAGCAGTTCTTC	CSVGSGGYNEQFF
many	TRBJ2-7	.	15	TRBV5-1	TGCGCCAGCAGCTTGAACAGGATAAACACCTACGAGCAGTACTTC	CASSLNRINTYEQYF
few	TRBJ2-4	.	14	TRBV3-1	TGTGCCAGCAGCCAAGAGTCAGGGCGCACCATTCAGTACTTC	CASSQESGRTIQYF
.	TRBJ2-1	.	14	TRBV15	TGTGCCACCAGCAGAGGCAGGGGTTGGTATGAGCAGTTCTTC	CATSRGRGWYEQFF
.	TRBJ2-1	TRBD2	21	TRBV12-3/TRBV12-4	TGTGCCAGCAGTTTAATACGTCGGGGACTAGCGGGAGGCCGGGCCCACAATGAGCAGTTCTTC	CASSLIRRGLAGGRAHNEQFF
many	TRBJ2-2	TRBD2	14	TRBV29-1	TGCAGCGTAATTAGCGGGACGAACACCGGGGAGCTGTTTTTT	CSVISGTNTGELFF
few	TRBJ2-2	TRBD2	19	TRBV28	TGTGCCAGCAGTTCCTTAATTCTAGCGGGAGTCCTGAACACCGGGGAGCTGTTTTTT	CASSSLILAGVLNTGELFF
.	TRBJ1-4	.	16	TRBV7-9	TGTGCCAGCAAATTGGGCCAGGGAGCAACTAATGAAAAACTGTTTTTT	CASKLGQGATNEKLFF
.	TRBJ2-5	.	14	TRBV7-2	TGTGCCAGCAGCCCAATGGGGGGGCTAGAGACCCAGTACTTC	CASSPMGGLETQYF
many	TRBJ1-1	.	16	TRBV5-1	TGCGCCAGCAGCTTGGTACCACAGGGTATCGACACTGAAGCTTTCTTT	CASSLVPQGIDTEAFF
.	TRBJ2-5	.	14	TRBV4-2	TGTGCCAGCAGCCAACGCGGGACTCAAGAGACCCAGTACTTC	CASSQRGTQETQYF
few	TRBJ1-2	TRBD1	16	TRBV6-1	TGTGCCAGCAAAATTACCGGGACAGGGGTTGGCTATGGCTACACCTTC	CASKITGTGVGYGYTF
.	TRBJ2-3	TRBD2	17	TRBV24-1	TGTGCCACCAGTGATTTAGGGACTAGCCGAACCACAGATACGCAGTATTTT	CATSDLGTSRTTDTQYF
.	TRBJ2-5	.	15	TRBV7-2	TGTGCCAGCAGCTTATTCGGCAGGGGACAAGAGACCCAGTACTTC	CASSLFGRGQETQYF
.	TRBJ2-2	.	14	TRBV6-5	TGTGCCAGCAGTTATTGGTCGAACACCGGGGAGCTGTTTTTT	CASSYWSNTGELFF
.	TRBJ2-7	TRBD1	15	TRBV6-2/TRBV6-3	TGTGCCAGCACCCCCCTTCCGGGACAGAGCTACGAGCAGTACTTC	CASTPLPGQSYEQYF
.	TRBJ2-1	.	16	TRBV7-8	TGTGCCAGCAGCTTAGAGACAGCCTTGTGGGACAATGAGCAGTTCTTC	CASSLETALWDNEQFF
.	TRBJ1-1	.	14	TRBV5-1	TGCGCCAGCAGCTTGGCCGACAGGAACACTGAAGCTTTCTTT	CASSLADRNTEAFF
.	TRBJ2-1	.	16	TRBV7-2	TGTGCCAGCAGCCCTCGACAGACGAGCTCCTACAATGAGCAGTTCTTC	CASSPRQTSSYNEQFF
.	TRBJ2-7	TRBD2	20	TRBV6-2/TRBV6-3	TGTGCCAGCAGTTACTCCTTTGGACTAGCGGGAGGGCCGGGATCCTACGAGCAGTACTTC	CASSYSFGLAGGPGSYEQYF
.	TRBJ2-5	.	14	TRBV6-1	TGTGCCAGCAGCTCCCTCGGGGAGATGAAGACCCAGTACTTC	CASSSLGEMKTQYF
.	TRBJ2-7	.	15	TRBV20-1	TGCAGTGCTAGAGATGTAAAGGGGGGGTCTGGAGAGCAGTACTTC	CSARDVKGGSGEQYF
.	TRBJ2-1	.	15	TRBV29-1	TGCAGCGTTGAAGATCATGGGGGAGGCCCTCAGGCGCGGTTCTTC	CSVEDHGGGPQARFF
few	TRBJ2-2	.	17	TRBV20-1	TGCAGTGCTAGAGTATCCGGGTGGGGCGCGAGCACCGGGGAGCTGTTTTTT	CSARVSGWGASTGELFF
.	TRBJ1-5	.	14	TRBV5-1	TGCGCCAGCAGCCCGCAGGGCCCCAATCAGCCCCAGCATTTT	CASSPQGPNQPQHF
.	TRBJ1-1	TRBD1	13	TRBV28	TGTGCCAGCGGGGACAGACCGAACACTGAAGCTTTCTTT	CASGDRPNTEAFF
few	TRBJ1-1	.	13	TRBV7-8	TGTGCCAGCAGCTTAAGGGGCGGAGGTGAGGCTTTCTTT	CASSLRGGGEAFF
.	TRBJ1-1	.	15	TRBV7-3	TGTGCCAGCAGCCCAACCGGACAGCAGAACACTGAAGCTTTCTTT	CASSPTGQQNTEAFF
few	TRBJ2-3	.	11	TRBV30	TGTGCCTGGGGACGGACAGATACGCAGTATTTT	CAWGRTDTQYF
many	TRBJ2-5	TRBD2	17	TRBV2	TGTGCCAGCAGTGGATCTCCCCCCAGAGGGAGGGGAGAGACCCAGTACTTC	CASSGSPPRGRGETQYF
.	TRBJ2-6	.	14	TRBV28	TGTGCCAGCAGGAAGTCAGGTGGGGCCAACGTCCTGACTTTC	CASRKSGGANVLTF
few	TRBJ1-6	.	13	TRBV20-1	TGCAGTGCTAGAAGCAGGGAATCTTCACCCCTCCACTTT	CSARSRESSPLHF
.	TRBJ2-1	.	12	TRBV3-1	TGTGCCAGCAGCCGCGGGACTCGTGAGCAGTTCTTC	CASSRGTREQFF